These T cell receptor beta chains were read from a single sample in a study of post-analysis software for immune sequencing data. TCRdb itself ran the PCR reads through MiXCR, one entry per CDR3 protein. The sample includes about 800,000 distinct CDR3 sequences, about 32% of them seen just once. What was sequenced was blood. These receptors were collected from a girl aged 5-17 years with multiple sclerosis. CDR3s include the opening cysteine and the closing phenylalanine or tryptophan. A D gene is named only where the DNA matches it firmly. Some rows mark clone size as missing; the rest say once, few, many or name a class of expanded clone.

CDR3: CATVQETEAFF
DNA: TGTGCCACCGTACAGGAGACTGAAGCTTTCTTT
V: TRBV10-3
J: TRBJ1-1
size: NA
D: NA

CDR3: CASSFGGAQQETQYF
DNA: TGCGCCAGCAGCTTCGGCGGGGCCCAACAAGAGACCCAGTACTTC
V: TRBV5-1
J: TRBJ2-5
size: few
D: NA

CDR3: CASSWGLRRDQPQHF
DNA: TGTGCCAGCAGCTGGGGCTTGAGGAGGGATCAGCCCCAGCATTTT
V: TRBV28
J: TRBJ1-5
size: few
D: NA

CDR3: CCGTGDNYEQYF
DNA: TGCTGTGGGACGGGCGACAACTACGAGCAGTACTTC
V: TRBV20-1
J: TRBJ2-7
size: NA
D: NA

CDR3: CSARMSGQNTEQFF
DNA: TGCAGTGCTAGGATGTCGGGACAGAATACAGAGCAGTTCTTC
V: TRBV20-1
J: TRBJ2-1
size: NA
D: TRBD1

CDR3: CSAATGSTNQPQHF
DNA: TGCAGTGCCGCGACGGGCAGTACCAATCAGCCCCAGCATTTT
V: TRBV20-1
J: TRBJ1-5
size: few
D: NA

CDR3: CASSEPRSLAGTQYF
DNA: TGTGCCAGCAGTGAACCGCGGTCCCTAGCGGGGACCCAGTACTTC
V: TRBV2
J: TRBJ2-5
size: NA
D: TRBD2

CDR3: CASSRRAGSGANVLTF
DNA: TGTGCCAGCAGCCGGAGAGCGGGCTCTGGAGCCAACGTCCTGACTTTC
V: TRBV5-6
J: TRBJ2-6
size: few
D: NA

CDR3: CASSLGRADRNSPLHF
DNA: TGCGCCAGCAGCTTGGGGAGGGCGGATCGGAATTCACCCCTCCACTTT
V: TRBV5-1
J: TRBJ1-6
size: NA
D: NA

CDR3: CASSQETGTDRETQYF
DNA: TGCGCCAGCAGCCAAGAGACCGGGACGGATCGTGAGACCCAGTACTTC
V: TRBV4-3
J: TRBJ2-5
size: NA
D: NA